This T cell receptor beta chain derives from a study of T-cell memory formation after mild COVID-19. The V end lost 5 bases, the J end lost 2 bases, and 13 bases lay between the germline ends. The germline CDR1 and CDR2 sequences are LGHNT and FRNRAP. The CDR3 sequence is 14 residues long. This clonotype has more than one count but fewer than ten. TCRdb called the 5' RACE reads again in MiXCR, with one record for every CDR3 protein. Of under 300,000 distinct CDR3 sequences in the sample, roughly 8% were seen once. Input material: PBMCs or a T cell subset sorted from them (not recorded which). This clonotype was sampled from a man younger than 30 who had mild COVID-19 (a few samples of this study predate the infection). Cell type and time point are not known. The V call is TRBV12-5, the J call TRBJ2-7, with a tentative D call TRBD1 (5 bases). CDR3: CASGGDSSPYEQYF. For the CDR3, the DNA is TGTGCTAGTGGTGGTGACAGTAGCCCCTACGAGCAGTACTTC. The entire variable domain, with the rest obtained from reference TRBV12-5 and TRBJ2-7, is as follows: DARVTQTPRHKVTEMGQEVTMRCQPILGHNTVFWYRQTMMQGLELLAYFRNRAPLDDSGMPKDRFSAEMPDATLATLKIQPSEPRDSAVYFCASGGDSSPYEQYFGPGTRLTVT.